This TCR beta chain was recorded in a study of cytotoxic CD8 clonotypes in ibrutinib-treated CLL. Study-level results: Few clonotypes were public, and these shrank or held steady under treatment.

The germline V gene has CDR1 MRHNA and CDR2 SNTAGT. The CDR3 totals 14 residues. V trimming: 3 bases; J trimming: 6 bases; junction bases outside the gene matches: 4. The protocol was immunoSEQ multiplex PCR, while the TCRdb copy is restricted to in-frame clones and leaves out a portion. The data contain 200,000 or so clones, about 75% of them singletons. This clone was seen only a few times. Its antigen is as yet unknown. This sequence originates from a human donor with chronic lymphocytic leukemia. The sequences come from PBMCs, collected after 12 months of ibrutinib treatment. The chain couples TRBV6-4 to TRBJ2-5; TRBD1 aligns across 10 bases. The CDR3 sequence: CASSEGTGVKTQYF. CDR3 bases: TGTGCCAGCAGTGAAGGGACAGGGGTAAAGACCCAGTACTTC.